A single sample is the source of the 9 T cell receptor beta chains below, sequenced in a study of response to subunit inactivated influenza vaccine. TCRdb fed the RT-PCR reads into MiXCR, producing one record per CDR3 protein. This table has hundreds of thousands of distinct CDR3 sequences, more than 11% appearing once. Sequences were derived from PBMCs from blood, sampled around 14 days before vaccination. The receptor source for this set is a man aged 50 to 59 who received an inactivated influenza vaccine.

This clonotype showed up just a few times. This chain links TRBV4-2 with TRBJ2-2; 8 bases are shared with TRBD2. The CDR3 extends over 19 amino acids. Per the germline V gene, CDR1 is LGHNA and CDR2 is YNFKEQ. V gave up 3 bases and J gave up 3 bases; unmatched junction bases: 15. CDR3 region: CASSQALMGAGVYTGELFF. The CDR3 bases are TGTGCCAGCAGCCAGGCACTCATGGGAGCGGGAGTTTACACCGGGGAGCTGTTTTTT.

The V gene is TRBV3-1, the J gene TRBJ1-3; TRBD1 aligns across 7 bases. After removal of 5 bases from V and 4 bases from J, the junction contained 11 bases not matched to a gene. CDR3 length: 16 residues. Looked up from germline, CDR1 is LGHDT and CDR2 is YNNKEL (reference sequence). CDR3 in DNA: TGTGCCAGCAGCTCCTGGACAGGATCTCTAGGAAACACCATATATTTT. This sequence encodes CASSSWTGSLGNTIYF. Using reference TRBV3-1 and TRBJ1-3 for the parts outside the CDR3, the full variable domain is DTAVSQTPKYLVTQMGNDKSIKCEQNLGHDTMYWYKQDSKKFLKIMFSYNNKELIINETVPNRFSPKSPDKAHLNLHINSLELGDSAVYFCASSSWTGSLGNTIYFGEGSWLTVV.

This clonotype occurred many times. The chain recombines TRBV6-2 or TRBV6-3 with TRBJ1-3, with D uncertain. Between the trimmed V and J ends, which lost 2 bases and 0 bases, there was a span of 8 bases. The CDR3 is 15 residues long. Germline CDR1 reads MNHEY; CDR2 reads SVGEGT. Here the CDR3 reads CASSYGRSSGNTIYF. The CDR3, as DNA: TGTGCCAGCAGTTACGGGCGGAGCTCTGGAAACACCATATATTTT.

The chain links TRBV20-1 to TRBJ2-7, with a weak D call TRBD2 (5 bases). Germline V gene data show CDR1 as DFQATT and CDR2 as SNEGSKA (reference sequence). V was cut by 2 bases and J by 3 bases, with 14 bases left in between. The length of the CDR3 is 14 residues. The CDR3 coding sequence is TGCAGTGCTAGATGGCCGGGAAATTTCTACGAGCAGTACTTC. It translates to CSARWPGNFYEQYF.

This clonotype was seen at least ten times. This rearrangement joins TRBV7-2 to TRBJ2-3; 7 bases agree with TRBD2. The CDR3 has 16 residues. V dropped 0 bases and J dropped 0; count of bases not matched to a gene: 3. Germline lookup yields CDR1 SGHTA and CDR2 FQGNSA. Here the CDR3 reads CASSLAGGPSTDTQYF. CDR3 coding DNA: TGTGCCAGCAGCTTAGCGGGAGGGCCTAGCACAGATACGCAGTATTTT.

V usage is TRBV20-1 and J usage is TRBJ2-1; 13 bases agree with TRBD2. With V trimmed by 5 bases and J by 0 bases, 1 base remained unmatched. The CDR3 runs 15 residues. Germline assignment: CDR1 DFQATT and CDR2 SNEGSKA (reference sequence). The CDR3 sequence is CSARTSGSSYNEQFF. The CDR3 coding sequence is TGCAGTGCTCGGACTAGCGGGAGCTCCTACAATGAGCAGTTCTTC.

A few counts support this clonotype. This sequence joins TRBV2 and TRBJ2-3; no definite D call. V was trimmed by 1 base and J by 2 bases, leaving 4 bases between them. Germline lookup yields CDR1 SNHLY and CDR2 FYNNEI. CDR3 length: 13 residues. CDR3 coding DNA: TGTGCCAGCAGTGAAGACGACACAGATACGCAGTATTTT. Amino acid sequence: CASSEDDTDTQYF.

The chain couples TRBV7-8 to TRBJ1-5; no definite D call. V was pared by 7 bases and J by 2 bases, with 9 bases between. The CDR3 runs to 13 residues. CDR1 SGHVS and CDR2 FQNEAQ come from the germline V gene. The CDR3 spells CASTVGGNQPQHF. As DNA, the CDR3 is TGTGCCAGCACCGTCGGGGGCAATCAGCCCCAGCATTTT.

The chain carries TRBV6-1 and TRBJ1-4; D call uncertain. The germline V and J ends were trimmed by 5 bases and 7 bases, with 11 bases remaining between them. Per germline, CDR1 MNHNS and CDR2 SASEGT. The CDR3 consists of 13 residues. In nucleotides, the CDR3 is TGTGCCAGCAGTCGATCCAGAGGTGAAAAACTGTTTTTT. Protein product: CASSRSRGEKLFF.